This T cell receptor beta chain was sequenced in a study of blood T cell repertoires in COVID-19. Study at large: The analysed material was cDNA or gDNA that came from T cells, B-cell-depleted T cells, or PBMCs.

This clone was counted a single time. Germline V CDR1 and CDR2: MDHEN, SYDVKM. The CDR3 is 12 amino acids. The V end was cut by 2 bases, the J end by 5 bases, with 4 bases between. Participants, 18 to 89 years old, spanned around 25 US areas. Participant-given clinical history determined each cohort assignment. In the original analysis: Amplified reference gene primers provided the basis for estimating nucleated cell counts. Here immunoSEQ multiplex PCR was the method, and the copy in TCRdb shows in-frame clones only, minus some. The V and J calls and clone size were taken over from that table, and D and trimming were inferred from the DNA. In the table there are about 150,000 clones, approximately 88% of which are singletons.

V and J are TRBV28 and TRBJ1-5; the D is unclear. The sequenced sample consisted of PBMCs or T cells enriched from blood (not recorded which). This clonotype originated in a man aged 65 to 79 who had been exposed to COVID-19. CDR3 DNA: TGTGCCAGCAGTTTAGTAGATCAGCCCCAGCATTTT. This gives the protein CASSLVDQPQHF.